This T cell receptor beta chain was identified during a study of human T cells and chemical hapten exposure. This CDR3 is 13 amino acids long. V lost 3 bases and J lost 4; bases outside the gene matches: 1. CDR1 is KGHDR, CDR2 SFDVKD, per germline. The library put unique molecular identifiers onto individual cDNA molecules. MiXCR, run by TCRdb on the reads, gives a single entry per CDR3 protein. The table lists about 120,000 distinct CDR3 sequences, more than 8.5% of them singletons, with around 1.4% in the top ten. This clonotype was observed a few times. Unfractionated whole blood was the source from which total RNA was extracted.

This receptor was obtained from a human donor in good health. Some clones in this sample may be carry-over from other donors' samples. Sequenced material: whole blood. V is TRBV24-1 and J is TRBJ1-1; 7 bases map to TRBD1. CDR3 sequence reads: CATSDPGGTEAFF. The DNA of the CDR3 is TGTGCCACCAGTGATCCAGGGGGCACTGAAGCTTTCTTT.